These 3 T cell receptor beta chains originate from one sample sequenced in a study of personalized T cell therapy for brain tumors. These TCRs' antigens remain unknown. Peptide-stimulated T cells supplied the RNA used for beta-chain CDR3 sequencing. TCRdb's copy holds only in-frame clones and misses some; the assay was immunoSEQ multiplex PCR. The sample comprises about 1,800 clones, roughly 20% of which are singletons, and about two fifths rests with the top ten. What was sequenced was a T cell product expanded with peptides in culture. The receptors stem from a human donor with medulloblastoma.

The chain is built from TRBV21-1 and TRBJ2-7; the DNA was not compared with TRBD1, the D call given in the table. TRBV21-1 is labeled a pseudogene. The length of the CDR3 is 15 residues. CDR3 sequence (DNA): TGTGCCAGCAGCAAAGAAAGGACAAGATCCTACGAGCAGTACTTC. This encodes CASSKERTRSYEQYF.

With respect to this clone: This could be a read error, since a much larger clone is one nucleotide away. CDR3 DNA: TGTGCCAGCAACTTAGCGAGGGCGGTTAGGAATCAGCCCCAGCATTTT. This gives the protein CASNLARAVRNQPQHF. This rearrangement joins TRBV7-8 to TRBJ1-5; D uncertain. The CDR3 sequence is 16 residues long. Germline V CDR1 and CDR2: SGHVS, FQNEAQ.

To note about this clone: Its ends do not fully match the called genes, so a read error is possible. This chain joins TRBV29-1 and TRBJ2-7; the D call may be TRBD1 or TRBD2 (5 bases each). The CDR3 extends over 13 amino acids. Germline CDR1 is SQVTM and CDR2 is ANQGSEA. CDR3 protein: CSVHGGVSYEHYF. The CDR3 nucleotides are TGCAGCGTCCATGGGGGTGTCTCCTACGAGCATTACTTC.